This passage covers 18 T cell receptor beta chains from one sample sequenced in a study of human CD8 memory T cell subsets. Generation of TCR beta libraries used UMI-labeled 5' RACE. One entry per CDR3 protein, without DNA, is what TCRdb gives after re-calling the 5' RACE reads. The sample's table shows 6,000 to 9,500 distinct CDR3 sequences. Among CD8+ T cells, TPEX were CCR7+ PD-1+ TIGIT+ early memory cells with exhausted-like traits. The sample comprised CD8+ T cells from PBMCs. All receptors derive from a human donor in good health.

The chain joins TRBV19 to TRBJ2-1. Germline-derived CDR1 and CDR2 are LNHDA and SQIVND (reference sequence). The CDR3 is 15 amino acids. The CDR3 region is CASSLGGRIDNEQFF.

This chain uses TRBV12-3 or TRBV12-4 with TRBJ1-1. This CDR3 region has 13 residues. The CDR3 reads CASSSGPSTEAFF.

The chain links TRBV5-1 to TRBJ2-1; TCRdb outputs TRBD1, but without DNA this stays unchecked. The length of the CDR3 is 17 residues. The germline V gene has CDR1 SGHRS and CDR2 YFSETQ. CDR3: CASSLGPQLSSYNEQFF. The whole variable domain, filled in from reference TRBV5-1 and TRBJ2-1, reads KAGVTQTPRYLIKTRGQQVTLSCSPISGHRSVSWYQQTPGQGLQFLFEYFSETQRNKGNFPGRFSGRQFSNSRSEMNVSTLELGDSALYLCASSLGPQLSSYNEQFFGPGTRLTVL.

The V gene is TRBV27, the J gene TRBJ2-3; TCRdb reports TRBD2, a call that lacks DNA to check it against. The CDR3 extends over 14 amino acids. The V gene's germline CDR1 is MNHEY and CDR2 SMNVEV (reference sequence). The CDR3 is CASTPGLLTDTQYF.

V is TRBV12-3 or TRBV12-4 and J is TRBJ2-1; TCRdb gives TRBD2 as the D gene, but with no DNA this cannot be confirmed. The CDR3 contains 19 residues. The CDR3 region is CASSFDPLIILAGKNEQFF.

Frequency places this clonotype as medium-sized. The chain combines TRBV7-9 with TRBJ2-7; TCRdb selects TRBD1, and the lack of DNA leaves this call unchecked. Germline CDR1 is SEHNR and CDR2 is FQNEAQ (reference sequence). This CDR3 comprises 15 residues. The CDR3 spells CASSHPGQGAHEQYF. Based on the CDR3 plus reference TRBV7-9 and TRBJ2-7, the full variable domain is DTGVSQNPRHKITKRGQNVTFRCDPISEHNRLYWYRQTLGQGPEFLTYFQNEAQLEKSRLLSDRFSAERPKGSFSTLEIQRTEQGDSAMYLCASSHPGQGAHEQYFGPGTRLTVT.

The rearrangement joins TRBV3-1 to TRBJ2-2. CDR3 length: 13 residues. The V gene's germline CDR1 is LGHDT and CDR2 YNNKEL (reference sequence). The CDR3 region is CASSQGNTGELFF.

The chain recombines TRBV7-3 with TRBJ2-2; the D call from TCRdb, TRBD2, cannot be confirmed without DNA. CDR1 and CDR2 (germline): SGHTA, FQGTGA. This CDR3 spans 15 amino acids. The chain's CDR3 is CASRPGEGHTGELFF.

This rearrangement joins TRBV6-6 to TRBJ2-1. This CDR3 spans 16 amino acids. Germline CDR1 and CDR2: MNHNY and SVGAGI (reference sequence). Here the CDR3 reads CASSYSLGHVHNEQFF.

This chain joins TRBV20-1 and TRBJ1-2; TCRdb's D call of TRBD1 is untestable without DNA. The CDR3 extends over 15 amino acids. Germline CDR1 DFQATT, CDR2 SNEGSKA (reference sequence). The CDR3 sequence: CSARDRDSFGGGYTF.

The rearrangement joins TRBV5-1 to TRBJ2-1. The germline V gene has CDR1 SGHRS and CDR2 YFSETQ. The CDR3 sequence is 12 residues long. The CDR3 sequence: CASSLAWDEQFF.

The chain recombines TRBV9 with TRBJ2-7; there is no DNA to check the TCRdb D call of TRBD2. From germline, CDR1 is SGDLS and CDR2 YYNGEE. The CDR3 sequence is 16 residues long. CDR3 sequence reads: CASSGRTSGSRYEQYF.

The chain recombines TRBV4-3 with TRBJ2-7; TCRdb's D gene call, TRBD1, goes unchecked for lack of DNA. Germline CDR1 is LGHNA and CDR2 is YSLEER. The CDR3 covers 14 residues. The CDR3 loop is CASSQDLLGGKQYF.

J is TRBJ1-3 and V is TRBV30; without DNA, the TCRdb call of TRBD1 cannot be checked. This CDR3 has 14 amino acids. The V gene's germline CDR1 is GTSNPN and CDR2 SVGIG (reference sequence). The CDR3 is CAWGAGTAGNTIYF.

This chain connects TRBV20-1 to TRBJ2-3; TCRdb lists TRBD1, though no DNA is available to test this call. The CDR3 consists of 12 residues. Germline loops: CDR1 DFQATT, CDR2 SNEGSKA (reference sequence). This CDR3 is CSVPRGVNTQYF.

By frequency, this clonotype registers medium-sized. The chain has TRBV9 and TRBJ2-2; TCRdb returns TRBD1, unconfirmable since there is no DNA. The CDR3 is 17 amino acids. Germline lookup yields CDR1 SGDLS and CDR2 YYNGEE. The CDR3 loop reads CASSEGQGARSTGELFF.

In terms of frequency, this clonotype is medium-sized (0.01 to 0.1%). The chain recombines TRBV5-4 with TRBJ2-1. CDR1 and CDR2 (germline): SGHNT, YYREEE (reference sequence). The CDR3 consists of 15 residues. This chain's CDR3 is CASTPEDQYYNEQFF.

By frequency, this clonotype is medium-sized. This CDR3 reads CASSPPGDEGYF. The chain joins TRBV7-9 to TRBJ2-7; TCRdb's assignment of TRBD1 cannot be checked, as there is no DNA. Germline V lookup: CDR1 SEHNR, CDR2 FQNEAQ (reference sequence). The CDR3 is made up of 12 amino acids. The variable domain in full, completed from reference TRBV7-9 and TRBJ2-7, reads DTGVSQNPRHKITKRGQNVTFRCDPISEHNRLYWYRQTLGQGPEFLTYFQNEAQLEKSRLLSDRFSAERPKGSFSTLEIQRTEQGDSAMYLCASSPPGDEGYFGPGTRLTVT.